Listed below are T cell receptor beta chains from one sample, sequenced in a study of shared clonotypes between healthy human individuals. Here immunoSEQ multiplex PCR was the method, and the copy in TCRdb shows in-frame clones only, minus some. Of some 1,900,000 clones in the sample, about 95% were seen once. Source material: naive CD8+ T cells sorted from blood. The source of these receptors is a man younger than 30 in good health. The conserved cysteine and the conserved F or W are not part of the CDR3 here. Fields, in order: J gene, V gene, CDR3 protein.

TRBJ2-7	TRBV4-2	ASSQGTYEQY
TRBJ2-7	TRBV6-5	ASSGGHLPYEQY
TRBJ2-1	TRBV27	ASTQGGGPDNEQF
TRBJ1-1	TRBV9	ASSSHLGPGNTEAF
TRBJ1-1	TRBV2	ASSALISTGMNTEAF
TRBJ1-5	TRBV27	ASSPGGGHQPQH
TRBJ2-7	TRBV5-4	ASSNRSTGPVGYEQY
TRBJ1-6	TRBV11-2	ASSFLSNSPLH
TRBJ2-7	TRBV10-1	ASSETPSSEQY
TRBJ2-1	TRBV4-1	ASRQGYNEQF
TRBJ1-1	TRBV7-3	ASSPQPGVVAEAF
TRBJ1-2	TRBV7-2	ASRVGGHLPLYGYT
TRBJ1-6	TRBV21-1	ASIPDRGPSSYNSPLH
TRBJ2-5	TRBV7-9	ASSGRLEETQY